One sample yielded the 16 T cell receptor beta chains listed below, sequenced in a study of shared clonotypes between healthy human individuals. Sequenced by immunoSEQ multiplex PCR; TCRdb stores in-frame clones only, minus some. The table shows some 980,000 clones, with more than 75% occurring only once. The sequencing input was memory CD4+ T cells sorted from blood. The subset: CD45RA-negative fraction. These receptors all stem from a man younger than 35 in good health.

In its sample, this clone was seen a few times. The V gene is TRBV10-1, the J gene TRBJ1-1, with D possibly TRBD1 on 5 matching bases. This CDR3 has 14 residues. The germline CDR1 and CDR2 sequences are WNHNN and SYGVQD (reference sequence). Trimming took 8 bases from V and 2 from J, leaving 15 bases between them. The CDR3 sequence: CASSEGRLNTEAFF. CDR3 nucleotides: TGCGCCAGCTCCGAGGGGCGACTTAACACTGAAGCTTTCTTT.

A remark on this clone: Other DNA sequences in the same sample also yield this CDR3. The chain has TRBV7-9 and TRBJ2-7; D ambiguous. The CDR3 runs to 14 residues. The V gene lost 1 base and the J gene lost 1 base, with 8 bases spanning the gap. The germline CDR1 and CDR2 sequences are SEHNR and FQNEAQ (reference sequence). The CDR3 is CASSLVGSSYEQYF. CDR3 coding DNA: TGTGCCAGCAGCTTAGTGGGATCTTCCTACGAGCAGTACTTC.

The chain has TRBV11-2 and TRBJ2-7; the match to TRBD1 covers 11 bases. The CDR3 covers 15 residues. Germline V gene lookup returns CDR1 SGHAT and CDR2 FQNNGV. Germline trimming cut 1 base from V and 6 bases from J; bases unmatched to any gene: 5. The CDR3: CASSLGTGGLSEQYF. The CDR3 nucleotides read TGTGCCAGCAGCTTAGGGACAGGGGGCTTGTCCGAGCAGTACTTC.

The rearrangement links TRBV7-9 to TRBJ1-2; the D is unclear. V was pared by 3 bases and J by 3 bases, with 11 bases between. This CDR3 has 14 residues. CDR1 is SEHNR, CDR2 FQNEAQ, per germline (reference sequence). The CDR3 here is CASSLDLLYYGYTF. CDR3 coding DNA: TGTGCCAGCAGCTTGGACTTGTTGTACTATGGCTACACCTTC. The entire variable domain, with the rest obtained from reference TRBV7-9 and TRBJ1-2, is as follows: DTGVSQNPRHKITKRGQNVTFRCDPISEHNRLYWYRQTLGQGPEFLTYFQNEAQLEKSRLLSDRFSAERPKGSFSTLEIQRTEQGDSAMYLCASSLDLLYYGYTFGSGTRLTVV.

CDR3 bases: TGTGCCAGCAAGGGACAGGGCTCCTACGAGCAGTACTTC. Translated: CASKGQGSYEQYF. The chain carries TRBV5-4 and TRBJ2-7; TRBD1 matches at 9 bases. The V segment lost 6 bases and the J segment 0 bases; nucleotides outside the gene matches: 1. The CDR3 loop spans 13 amino acids. Germline V lookup: CDR1 SGHNT, CDR2 YYREEE (reference sequence).

This clone was counted many times. CDR3 residues: CASSPGTGNYGYTF. The CDR3, as DNA: TGTGCCAGCAGTCCCGGGACAGGGAACTATGGCTACACCTTC. The genes are TRBV6-1 and TRBJ1-2; 9 bases agree with TRBD1. Germline-derived CDR1 and CDR2 are MNHNS and SASEGT. After removal of 5 bases from V and 2 bases from J, the junction contained 3 bases not matched to a gene. The CDR3 is 14 residues long.

The rearrangement joins TRBV10-3 to TRBJ1-2; D is uncertain. This CDR3 has 15 residues. Germline V CDR1 and CDR2: ENHRY, SYGVKD. The V end was cut by 0 bases, the J end by 7 bases, with 15 bases between. The CDR3 is CAISESMGRVAGYTF. The CDR3 bases are TGTGCCATCAGTGAGTCGATGGGGAGGGTCGCTGGCTACACCTTC.

The chain couples TRBV5-1 to TRBJ2-3; D tentatively fits TRBD1 or TRBD2 (5 bases each). Germline CDR1 is SGHRS and CDR2 is YFSETQ. The CDR3 consists of 15 residues. V lost 0 bases and J lost 2, with 10 bases in between. Here the CDR3 DNA reads TGCGCCAGCAGCTTGGAACGGGGCTACACAGATACGCAGTATTTT. It specifies CASSLERGYTDTQYF. The whole variable domain, remainder taken from reference TRBV5-1 and TRBJ2-3, is KAGVTQTPRYLIKTRGQQVTLSCSPISGHRSVSWYQQTPGQGLQFLFEYFSETQRNKGNFPGRFSGRQFSNSRSEMNVSTLELGDSALYLCASSLERGYTDTQYFGPGTRLTVL.

V and J are TRBV2 and TRBJ1-5; TRBD1 might be the D (6 bases). Trimming left V 6 bases short and J 7 bases short, with 22 bases between. The CDR3 covers 16 residues. CDR1 and CDR2 (germline): SNHLY, FYNNEI. This chain's CDR3 is CASSAARGGGGQPQHF. The CDR3 nucleotides are TGTGCCAGCAGCGCCGCTCGCGGGGGCGGGGGCCAGCCCCAGCATTTT.

The chain joins TRBV28 to TRBJ2-7; no firm D call. Germline lookup yields CDR1 MDHEN and CDR2 SYDVKM. This CDR3 comprises 13 residues. Trimming took off 7 bases at V and 5 bases at J, with 15 bases between the two ends. The CDR3 reads CASTPAPLDEQYF. CDR3 DNA sequence: TGTGCCAGCACCCCTGCCCCCCTCGACGAGCAGTACTTC.

Concerning this clone: Given a much more abundant clone one base away, this may be a read error. Other DNA sequences in this specimen translate into the identical CDR3. The CDR3 DNA follows: TGTGCCAGCAGCGCGACAGGTATGAACACTGAAGCTTTCTTT. Translation: CASSATGMNTEAFF. This chain joins TRBV9 and TRBJ1-1; D perhaps matches TRBD1 (6 bases). V lost 3 bases and J 0 bases, leaving 9 bases between the germline ends. This CDR3 has 14 residues. CDR1 SGDLS and CDR2 YYNGEE come from the germline V gene.

The CDR3 bases are TGCGCCAGCAGCCAAGATCCGGGACTAGCGGCTCCAGGGACCCAGTACTTC. Translated: CASSQDPGLAAPGTQYF. This rearrangement joins TRBV4-1 to TRBJ2-5; 11 bases line up with TRBD2. CDR3 length: 17 residues. Germline V gene data show CDR1 as MGHRA and CDR2 as YSYEKL. Germline trimming cut 0 bases from V and 7 bases from J; bases unmatched to any gene: 10.

This clone was seen more than once but under ten times. The rearrangement links TRBV7-2 to TRBJ1-2; D not certain. Germline V lookup: CDR1 SGHTA, CDR2 FQGNSA. This CDR3 region has 13 residues. V lost 6 bases to trimming and J lost 6 bases, with 14 bases between them. CDR3 amino acids: CASRVPPSDGYTF. CDR3 DNA sequence: TGTGCCAGCAGAGTACCTCCGAGTGATGGCTACACCTTC.

The rearrangement joins TRBV7-8 to TRBJ1-3, with D uncertain. Looked up from germline, CDR1 is SGHVS and CDR2 is FQNEAQ. V lost 8 bases and J 4 bases, leaving 18 bases between the germline ends. This CDR3 comprises 15 residues. This CDR3 is CASYPGGFGGNTIYF. The CDR3 DNA is TGTGCCAGCTATCCTGGAGGGTTCGGCGGAAACACCATATATTTT.

The genes are TRBV6-1 and TRBJ2-7; possibly TRBD1 for D (5 bases). The CDR3 runs to 13 residues. V was trimmed by 4 bases and J by 0 bases, leaving 7 bases between them. The germline CDR1 and CDR2 sequences are MNHNS and SASEGT. The CDR3 region is CASSVGVSYEQYF. The CDR3 coding sequence is TGTGCCAGCAGTGTAGGGGTCTCCTACGAGCAGTACTTC.

This clone was found a few times. V and J are TRBV5-1 and TRBJ2-5; D is undetermined. The germline V gene encodes CDR1 SGHRS and CDR2 YFSETQ. The CDR3 runs 13 residues. V dropped 0 bases and J dropped 3 bases, with 6 bases sitting between them. The CDR3 DNA is TGCGCCAGCAGCTTGGATCGGGAAGAGACCCAGTACTTC. This translates into CASSLDREETQYF. The whole variable domain, filled in from reference TRBV5-1 and TRBJ2-5, reads KAGVTQTPRYLIKTRGQQVTLSCSPISGHRSVSWYQQTPGQGLQFLFEYFSETQRNKGNFPGRFSGRQFSNSRSEMNVSTLELGDSALYLCASSLDREETQYFGPGTRLLVL.